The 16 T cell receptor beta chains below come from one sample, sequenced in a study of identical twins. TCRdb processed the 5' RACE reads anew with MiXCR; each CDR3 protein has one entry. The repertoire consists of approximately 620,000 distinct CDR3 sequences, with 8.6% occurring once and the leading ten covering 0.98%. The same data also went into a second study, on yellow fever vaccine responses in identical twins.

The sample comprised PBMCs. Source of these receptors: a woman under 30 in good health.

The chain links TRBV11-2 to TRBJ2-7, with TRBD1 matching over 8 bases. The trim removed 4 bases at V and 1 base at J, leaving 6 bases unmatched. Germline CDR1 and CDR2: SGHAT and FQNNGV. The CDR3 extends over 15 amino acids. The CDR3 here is CASSSGQGISYEQYF. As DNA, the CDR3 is TGTGCCAGCAGCTCTGGACAGGGCATTTCCTACGAGCAGTACTTC. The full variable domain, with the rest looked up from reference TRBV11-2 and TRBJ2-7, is EAGVAQSPRYKIIEKRQSVAFWCNPISGHATLYWYQQILGQGPKLLIQFQNNGVVDDSQLPKDRFSAERLKGVDSTLKIQPAKLEDSAVYLCASSSGQGISYEQYFGPGTRLTVT.

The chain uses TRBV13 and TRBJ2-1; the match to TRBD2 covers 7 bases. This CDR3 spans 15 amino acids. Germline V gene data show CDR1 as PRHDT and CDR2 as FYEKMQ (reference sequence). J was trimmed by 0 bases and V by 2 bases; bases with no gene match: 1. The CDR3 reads CASSLWTSSYNEQFF. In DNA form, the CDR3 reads TGTGCCAGCAGCTTATGGACTAGCTCCTACAATGAGCAGTTCTTC. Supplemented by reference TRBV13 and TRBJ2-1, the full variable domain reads AAGVIQSPRHLIKEKRETATLKCYPIPRHDTVYWYQQGPGQDPQFLISFYEKMQSDKGSIPDRFSAQQFSDYHSELNMSSLELGDSALYFCASSLWTSSYNEQFFGPGTRLTVL.

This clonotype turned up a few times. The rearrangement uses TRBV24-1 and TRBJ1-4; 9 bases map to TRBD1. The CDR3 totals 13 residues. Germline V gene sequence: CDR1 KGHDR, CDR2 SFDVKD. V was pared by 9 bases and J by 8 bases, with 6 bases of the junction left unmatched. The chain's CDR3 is CATGGTGSEKLFF. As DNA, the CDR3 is TGTGCCACCGGCGGGACAGGGAGCGAAAAACTGTTTTTT.

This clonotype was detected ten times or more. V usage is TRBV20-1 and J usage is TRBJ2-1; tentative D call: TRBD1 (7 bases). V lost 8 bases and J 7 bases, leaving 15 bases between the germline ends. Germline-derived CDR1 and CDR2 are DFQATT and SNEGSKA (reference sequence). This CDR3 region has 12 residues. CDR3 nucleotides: TGCAGTACATCGACAGGGAGGAATGAGCAGTTCTTC. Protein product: CSTSTGRNEQFF.

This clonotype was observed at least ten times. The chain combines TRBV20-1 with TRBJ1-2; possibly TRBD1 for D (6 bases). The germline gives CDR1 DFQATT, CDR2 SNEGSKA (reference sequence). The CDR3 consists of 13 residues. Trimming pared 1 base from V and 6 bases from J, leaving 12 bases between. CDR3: CSARVEGGDGYTF. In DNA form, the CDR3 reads TGCAGTGCTAGAGTCGAAGGGGGAGATGGCTACACCTTC.

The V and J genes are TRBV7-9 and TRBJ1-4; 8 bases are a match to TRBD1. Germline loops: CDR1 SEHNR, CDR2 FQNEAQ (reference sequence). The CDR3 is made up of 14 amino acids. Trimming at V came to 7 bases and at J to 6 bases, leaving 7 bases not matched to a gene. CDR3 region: CASTRTGIDEKLFF. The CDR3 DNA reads TGTGCCAGCACCAGGACAGGGATAGATGAAAAACTGTTTTTT.

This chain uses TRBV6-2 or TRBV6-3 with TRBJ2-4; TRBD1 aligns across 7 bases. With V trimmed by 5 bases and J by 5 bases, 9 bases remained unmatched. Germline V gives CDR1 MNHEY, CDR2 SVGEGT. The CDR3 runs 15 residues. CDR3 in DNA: TGTGCCAGCAGTCCTCACGACAGGGACCAAAACATTCAGTACTTC. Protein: CASSPHDRDQNIQYF.

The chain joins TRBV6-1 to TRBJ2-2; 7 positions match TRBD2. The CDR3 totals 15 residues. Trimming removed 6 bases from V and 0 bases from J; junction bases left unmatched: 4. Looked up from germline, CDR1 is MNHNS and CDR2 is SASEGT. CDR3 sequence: CASRKLATNTGELFF. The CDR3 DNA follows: TGTGCCAGCAGAAAACTAGCGACGAACACCGGGGAGCTGTTTTTT.

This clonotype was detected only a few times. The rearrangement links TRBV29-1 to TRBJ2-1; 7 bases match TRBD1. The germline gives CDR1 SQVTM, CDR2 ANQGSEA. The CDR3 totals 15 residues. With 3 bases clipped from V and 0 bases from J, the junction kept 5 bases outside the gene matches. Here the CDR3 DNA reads TGCAGCGTTGATGGGGACAGCCGCTCCTACAATGAGCAGTTCTTC. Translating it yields CSVDGDSRSYNEQFF.

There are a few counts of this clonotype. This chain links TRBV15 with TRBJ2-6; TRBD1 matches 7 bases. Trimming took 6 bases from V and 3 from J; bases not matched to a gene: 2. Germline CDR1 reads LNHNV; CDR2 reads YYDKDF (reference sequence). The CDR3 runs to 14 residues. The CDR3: CATRTGFGANVLTF. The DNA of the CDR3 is TGTGCCACCAGGACAGGGTTTGGGGCCAACGTCCTGACTTTC. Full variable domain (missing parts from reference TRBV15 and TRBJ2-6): DAMVIQNPRYQVTQFGKPVTLSCSQTLNHNVMYWYQQKSSQAPKLLFHYYDKDFNNEADTPDNFQSRRPNTSFCFLDIRSPGLGDTAMYLCATRTGFGANVLTFGAGSRLTVL.

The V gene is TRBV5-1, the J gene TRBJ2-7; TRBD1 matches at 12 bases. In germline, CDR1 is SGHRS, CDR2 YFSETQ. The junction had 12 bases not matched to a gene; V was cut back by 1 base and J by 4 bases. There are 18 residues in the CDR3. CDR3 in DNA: TGCGCCAGCAGCTTGAGGCCGGGACAGGGGGCGAGGGAGTACGAGCAGTACTTC. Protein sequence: CASSLRPGQGAREYEQYF.

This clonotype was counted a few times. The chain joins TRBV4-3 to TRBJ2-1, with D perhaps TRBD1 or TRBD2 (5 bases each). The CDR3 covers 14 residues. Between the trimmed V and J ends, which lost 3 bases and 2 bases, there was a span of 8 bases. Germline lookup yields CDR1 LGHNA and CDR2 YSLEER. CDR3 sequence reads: CASSQGVAYNEQFF. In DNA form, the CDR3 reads TGCGCCAGCAGCCAGGGGGTTGCCTACAATGAGCAGTTCTTC.

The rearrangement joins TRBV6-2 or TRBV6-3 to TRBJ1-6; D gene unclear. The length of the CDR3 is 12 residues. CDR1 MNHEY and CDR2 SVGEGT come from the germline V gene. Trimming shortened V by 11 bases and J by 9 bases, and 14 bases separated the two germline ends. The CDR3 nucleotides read TGTGCCGTAGGCAGCCGGGGTTCACCCCTCCACTTT. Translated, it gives CAVGSRGSPLHF.

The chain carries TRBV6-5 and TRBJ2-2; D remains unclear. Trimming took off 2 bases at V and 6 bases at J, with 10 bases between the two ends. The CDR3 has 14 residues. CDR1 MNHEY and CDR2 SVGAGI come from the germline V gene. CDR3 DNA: TGTGCCAGCAGTTACCTGACGACGGCCGGGGAGCTGTTTTTT. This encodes CASSYLTTAGELFF.

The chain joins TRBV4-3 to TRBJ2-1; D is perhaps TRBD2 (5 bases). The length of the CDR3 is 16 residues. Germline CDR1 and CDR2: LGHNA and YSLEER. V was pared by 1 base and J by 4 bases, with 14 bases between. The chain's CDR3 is CASSQGGGLGYNEQFF. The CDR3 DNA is TGCGCCAGCAGCCAAGGAGGAGGACTCGGTTACAATGAGCAGTTCTTC.

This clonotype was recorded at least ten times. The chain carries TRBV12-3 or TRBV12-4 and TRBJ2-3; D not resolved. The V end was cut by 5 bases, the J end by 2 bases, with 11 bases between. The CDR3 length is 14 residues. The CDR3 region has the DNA TGTGCCAGCAGTCGTGACGGAACCACAGATACGCAGTATTTT. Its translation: CASSRDGTTDTQYF.